The rows below give T cell receptor beta chains drawn from one sample of a study of identical twins. TCRdb re-called the 5' RACE reads with MiXCR, one entry per CDR3 protein. The data contain around 100,000 distinct CDR3 sequences, 5.9% of them singletons. Input material: memory T cells sorted from blood. These receptors all stem from a woman in her 50s in good health. Each CDR3 is given with its conserved first and last residue. A D gene is named only where the DNA matches it firmly. Size is stated for part of the rows, as once, few or many counts, or as a class when the clone is expanded.

CASRNLGPQHF,TGTGCCAGCAGGAACTTGGGGCCCCAGCATTTT,NA,TRBJ1-5,11,TRBV2,many
CASSPDRVRIF,TGCGCCAGCAGCCCGGACAGGGTGAGGATCTTC,TRBD1,TRBJ2-1,11,TRBV5-1,many
CASSLPGQPGNIQYF,TGTGCCAGCAGCTTGCCTGGTCAGCCGGGGAACATTCAGTACTTC,NA,TRBJ2-4,15,TRBV5-4,many
CASGEVSGYPF,TGTGCTAGTGGTGAGGTGTCGGGCTACCCCTTC,NA,TRBJ1-2,11,TRBV12-5,few
CASSSGTSGGVYEQYF,TGTGCCAGCAGTTCCGGGACTAGCGGGGGGGTATACGAGCAGTACTTC,TRBD2,TRBJ2-7,16,TRBV12-3/TRBV12-4,NA
CASSPPGTSLVKSQFF,TGTGCCAGTAGTCCGCCCGGGACTTCTTTGGTTAAGAGCCAGTTCTTC,NA,TRBJ2-1,16,TRBV19,few
CASSLSGGDTQYF,TGTGCCAGCAGCTTAAGCGGAGGAGATACGCAGTATTTT,NA,TRBJ2-3,13,TRBV7-3,many
CASSPTTSGINEQYF,TGTGCCAGCAGTCCTACGACTAGCGGGATCAACGAGCAGTACTTC,TRBD2,TRBJ2-7,15,TRBV12-3/TRBV12-4,many
CASSVAETYNEQFF,TGCGCCAGCAGCGTAGCGGAGACCTACAATGAGCAGTTCTTC,NA,TRBJ2-1,14,TRBV10-2,many
CATSRDGTTGELFF,TGTGCCACAAGCCGGGACGGGACCACCGGGGAGCTGTTTTTT,NA,TRBJ2-2,14,TRBV24-1,few
CSVEGDEKLFF,TGCAGCGTTGAGGGTGATGAAAAACTGTTTTTT,NA,TRBJ1-4,11,TRBV29-1,many
CASSSYLVEGQSAYGYTF,TGTGCCAGCAGCTCATACCTGGTGGAAGGACAAAGCGCTTATGGCTACACCTTC,NA,TRBJ1-2,18,TRBV5-4,NA
CASSYSEIAGNTGELFF,TGTGCCAGCAGTTACTCGGAAATAGCGGGGAACACCGGGGAGCTGTTTTTT,TRBD2,TRBJ2-2,17,TRBV6-5,many
CASSPRKTSYEQFF,TGTGCCAGCAGCCCGAGAAAGACTAGTTATGAGCAGTTCTTC,NA,TRBJ2-1,14,TRBV7-8,few
CASSFAGRREAFF,TGTGCCAGCAGTTTCGCCGGAAGACGTGAAGCTTTCTTT,NA,TRBJ1-1,13,TRBV12-3/TRBV12-4,many
CAWSGPRAFEAFF,TGTGCCTGGAGTGGCCCTCGGGCATTTGAAGCTTTCTTT,NA,TRBJ1-1,13,TRBV30,many